This TCR beta chain came from a study of blood T cell repertoires in COVID-19. Sequencing used immunoSEQ multiplex PCR; TCRdb keeps in-frame clones, though not all of them. This table holds about 220,000 clones, about 85% found once. Germline V lookup: CDR1 MDHEN, CDR2 SYDVKM. The CDR3 covers 14 residues. The V and J ends lost 6 bases and 4 bases, in that order; junction bases with no gene match: 7. This chain links TRBV28 with TRBJ2-5, with 8 positions matching TRBD1. This receptor was identified in a man aged 50 to 59 who had recovered from COVID-19. The material sequenced was peripheral blood. The CDR3 DNA reads as TGTGCCAGCAGCCTGGACAGGGTTAGAGAGACCCAGTACTTC. Protein sequence: CASSLDRVRETQYF. Looking up the rest from reference TRBV28 and TRBJ2-5 gives the full variable domain: DVKVTQSSRYLVKRTGEKVFLECVQDMDHENMFWYRQDPGLGLRLIYFSYDVKMKEKGDIPEGYSVSREKKERFSLILESASTNQTSMYLCASSLDRVRETQYFGPGTRLLVL.